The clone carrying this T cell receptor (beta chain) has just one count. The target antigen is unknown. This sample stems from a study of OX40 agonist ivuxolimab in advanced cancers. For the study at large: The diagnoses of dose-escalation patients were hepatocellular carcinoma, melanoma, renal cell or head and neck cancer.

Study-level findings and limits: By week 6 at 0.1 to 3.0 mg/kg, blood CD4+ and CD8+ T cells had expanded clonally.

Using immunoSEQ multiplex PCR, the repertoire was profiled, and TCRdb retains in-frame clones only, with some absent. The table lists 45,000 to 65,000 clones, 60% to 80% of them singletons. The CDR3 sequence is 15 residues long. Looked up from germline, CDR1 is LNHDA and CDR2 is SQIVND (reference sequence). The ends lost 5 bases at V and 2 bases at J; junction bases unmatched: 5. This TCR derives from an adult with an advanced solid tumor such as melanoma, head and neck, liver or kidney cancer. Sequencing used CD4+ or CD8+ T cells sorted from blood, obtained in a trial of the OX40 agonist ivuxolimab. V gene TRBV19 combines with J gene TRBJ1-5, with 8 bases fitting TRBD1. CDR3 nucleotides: TGTGCCAGTAGTCCGGACAGGGTTGGCAATCAGCCCCAGCATTTT. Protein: CASSPDRVGNQPQHF.